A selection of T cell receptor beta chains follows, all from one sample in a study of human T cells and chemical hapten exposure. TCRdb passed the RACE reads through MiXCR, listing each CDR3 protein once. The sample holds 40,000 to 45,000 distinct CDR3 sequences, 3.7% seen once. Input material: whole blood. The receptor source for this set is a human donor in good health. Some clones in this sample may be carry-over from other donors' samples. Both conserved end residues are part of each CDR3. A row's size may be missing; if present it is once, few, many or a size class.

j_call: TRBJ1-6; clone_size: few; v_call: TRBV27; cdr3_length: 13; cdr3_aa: CASSLYSDSPLHF
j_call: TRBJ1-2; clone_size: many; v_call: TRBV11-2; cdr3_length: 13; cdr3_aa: CASSFRNNYGYTF
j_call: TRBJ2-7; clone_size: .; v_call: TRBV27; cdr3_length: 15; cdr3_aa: CASSLSWGANYEQYF
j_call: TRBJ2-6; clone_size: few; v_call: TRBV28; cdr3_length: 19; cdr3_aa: CASSASGGTALSGANVLTF
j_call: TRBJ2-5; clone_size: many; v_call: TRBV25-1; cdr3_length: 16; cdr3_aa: CASSEGAGGGQETQYF
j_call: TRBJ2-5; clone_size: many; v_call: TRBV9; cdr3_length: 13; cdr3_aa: CASSVALQETQYF
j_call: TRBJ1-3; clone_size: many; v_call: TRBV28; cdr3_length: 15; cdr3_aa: CASSPPTAAGNTIYF
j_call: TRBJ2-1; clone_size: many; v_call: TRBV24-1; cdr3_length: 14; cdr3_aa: CATSDPTPGTPQFF
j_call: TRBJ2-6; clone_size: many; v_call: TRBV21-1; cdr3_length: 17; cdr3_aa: CASGEGNRHSGANVLTF
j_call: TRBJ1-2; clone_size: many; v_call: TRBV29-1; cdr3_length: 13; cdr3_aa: CSARRGQHYGYTF
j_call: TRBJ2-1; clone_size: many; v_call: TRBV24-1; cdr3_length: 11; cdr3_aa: CATSDLTEQFF
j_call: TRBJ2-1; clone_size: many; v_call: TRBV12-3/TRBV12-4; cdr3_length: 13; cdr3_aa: CASSTHGPTGQFF
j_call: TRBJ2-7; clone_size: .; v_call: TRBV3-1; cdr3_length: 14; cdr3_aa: CASSQDWSLTEQYF
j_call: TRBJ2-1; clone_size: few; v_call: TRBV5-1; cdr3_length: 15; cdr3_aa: CASSLPGLRVGEQFF
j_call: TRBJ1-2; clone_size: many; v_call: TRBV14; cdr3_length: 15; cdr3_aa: CASSQDGARDYGYTF
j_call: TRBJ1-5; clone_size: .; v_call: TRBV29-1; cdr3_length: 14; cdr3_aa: CSVEIGGANQPQHF
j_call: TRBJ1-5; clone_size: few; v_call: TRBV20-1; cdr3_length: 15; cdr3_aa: CSARGQGGLGQPQHF
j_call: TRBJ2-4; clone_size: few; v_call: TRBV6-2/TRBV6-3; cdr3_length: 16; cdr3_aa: CASSQNSNLAKNIQYF
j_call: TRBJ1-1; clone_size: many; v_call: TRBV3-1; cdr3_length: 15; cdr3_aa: CASSQTGGPNTEAFF
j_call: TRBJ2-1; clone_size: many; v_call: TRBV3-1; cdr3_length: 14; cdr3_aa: CASSQVSSYNEQFF
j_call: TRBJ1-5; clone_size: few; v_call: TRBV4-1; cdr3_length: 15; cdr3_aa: CASSQENLGNQPQHF
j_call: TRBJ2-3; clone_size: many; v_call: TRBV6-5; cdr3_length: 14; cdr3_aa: CASTRDYGTDTQYF
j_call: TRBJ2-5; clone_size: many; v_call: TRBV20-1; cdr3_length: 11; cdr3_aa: CGIMYRETQYF
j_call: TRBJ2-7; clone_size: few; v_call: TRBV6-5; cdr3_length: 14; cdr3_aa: CASRMAGGIYEQYF
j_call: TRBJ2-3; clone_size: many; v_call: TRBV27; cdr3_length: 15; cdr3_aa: CASSSLRRGTDTQYF
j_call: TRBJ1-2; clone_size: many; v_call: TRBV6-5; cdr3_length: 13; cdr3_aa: CAAFPFPGDGYTF
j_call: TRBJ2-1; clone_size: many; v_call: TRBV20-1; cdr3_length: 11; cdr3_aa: CSAREYNEQFF
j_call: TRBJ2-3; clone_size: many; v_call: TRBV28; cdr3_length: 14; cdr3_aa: CASSPGTNTDTQYF
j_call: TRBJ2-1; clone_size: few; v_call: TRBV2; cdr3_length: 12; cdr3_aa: CASSVSRNEQFF
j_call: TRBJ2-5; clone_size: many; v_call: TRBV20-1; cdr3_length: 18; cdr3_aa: CSARTSGNPRVIQETQYF
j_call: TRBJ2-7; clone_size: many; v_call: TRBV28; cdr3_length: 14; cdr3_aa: CASSLRGASWEQYF
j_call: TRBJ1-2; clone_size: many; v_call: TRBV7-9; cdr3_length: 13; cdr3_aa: CASSLYAGDGYTF
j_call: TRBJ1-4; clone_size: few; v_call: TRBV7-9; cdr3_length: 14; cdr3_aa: CASSLAQQNEKLFF
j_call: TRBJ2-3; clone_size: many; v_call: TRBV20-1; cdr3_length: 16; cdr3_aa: CSALVASGGLPDTQYF
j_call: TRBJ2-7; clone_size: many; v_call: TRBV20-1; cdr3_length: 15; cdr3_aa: CSARELAPRGGEQYF
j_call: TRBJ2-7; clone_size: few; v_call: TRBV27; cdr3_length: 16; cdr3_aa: CASKETGLAGTHEQYF
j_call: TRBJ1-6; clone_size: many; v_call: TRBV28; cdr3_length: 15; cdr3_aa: CASLNVGRPHSPLHF
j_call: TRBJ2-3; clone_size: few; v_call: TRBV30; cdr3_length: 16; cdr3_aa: CAWSAWTSGPTDTQYF